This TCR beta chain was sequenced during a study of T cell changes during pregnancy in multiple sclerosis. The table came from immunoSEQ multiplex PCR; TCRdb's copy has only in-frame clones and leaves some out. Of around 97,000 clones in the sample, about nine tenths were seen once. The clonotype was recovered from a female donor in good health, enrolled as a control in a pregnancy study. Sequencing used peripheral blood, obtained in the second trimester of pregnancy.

The DNA for the CDR3 is TGTGCCAGCACCGTGGAGGGAAACGAGCAGTACTTC. This translates into CASTVEGNEQYF. The chain carries TRBV2 and TRBJ2-7; tentative D call: TRBD2 (6 bases). Germline CDR1 is SNHLY and CDR2 is FYNNEI. V lost 7 bases and J lost 5, with 12 bases in between. The CDR3 extends over 12 amino acids.